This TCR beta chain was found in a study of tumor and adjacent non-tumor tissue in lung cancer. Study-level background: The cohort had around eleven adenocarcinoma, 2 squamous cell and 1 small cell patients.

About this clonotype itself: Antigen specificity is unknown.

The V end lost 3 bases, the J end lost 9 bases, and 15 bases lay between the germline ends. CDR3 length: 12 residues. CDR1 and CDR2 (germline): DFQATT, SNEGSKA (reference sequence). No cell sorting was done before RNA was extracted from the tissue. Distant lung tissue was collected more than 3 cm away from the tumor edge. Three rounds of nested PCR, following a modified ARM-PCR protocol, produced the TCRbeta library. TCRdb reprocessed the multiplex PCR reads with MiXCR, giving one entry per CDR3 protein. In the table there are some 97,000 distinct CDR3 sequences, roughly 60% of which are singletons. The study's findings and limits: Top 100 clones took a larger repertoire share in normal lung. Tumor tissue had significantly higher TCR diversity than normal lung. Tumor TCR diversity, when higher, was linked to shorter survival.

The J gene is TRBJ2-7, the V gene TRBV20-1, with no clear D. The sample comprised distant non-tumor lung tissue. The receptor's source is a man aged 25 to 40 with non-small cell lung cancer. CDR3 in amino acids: CSASPLWAAQYF. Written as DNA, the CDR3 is TGCAGTGCTAGCCCGCTGTGGGCCGCGCAGTACTTC.